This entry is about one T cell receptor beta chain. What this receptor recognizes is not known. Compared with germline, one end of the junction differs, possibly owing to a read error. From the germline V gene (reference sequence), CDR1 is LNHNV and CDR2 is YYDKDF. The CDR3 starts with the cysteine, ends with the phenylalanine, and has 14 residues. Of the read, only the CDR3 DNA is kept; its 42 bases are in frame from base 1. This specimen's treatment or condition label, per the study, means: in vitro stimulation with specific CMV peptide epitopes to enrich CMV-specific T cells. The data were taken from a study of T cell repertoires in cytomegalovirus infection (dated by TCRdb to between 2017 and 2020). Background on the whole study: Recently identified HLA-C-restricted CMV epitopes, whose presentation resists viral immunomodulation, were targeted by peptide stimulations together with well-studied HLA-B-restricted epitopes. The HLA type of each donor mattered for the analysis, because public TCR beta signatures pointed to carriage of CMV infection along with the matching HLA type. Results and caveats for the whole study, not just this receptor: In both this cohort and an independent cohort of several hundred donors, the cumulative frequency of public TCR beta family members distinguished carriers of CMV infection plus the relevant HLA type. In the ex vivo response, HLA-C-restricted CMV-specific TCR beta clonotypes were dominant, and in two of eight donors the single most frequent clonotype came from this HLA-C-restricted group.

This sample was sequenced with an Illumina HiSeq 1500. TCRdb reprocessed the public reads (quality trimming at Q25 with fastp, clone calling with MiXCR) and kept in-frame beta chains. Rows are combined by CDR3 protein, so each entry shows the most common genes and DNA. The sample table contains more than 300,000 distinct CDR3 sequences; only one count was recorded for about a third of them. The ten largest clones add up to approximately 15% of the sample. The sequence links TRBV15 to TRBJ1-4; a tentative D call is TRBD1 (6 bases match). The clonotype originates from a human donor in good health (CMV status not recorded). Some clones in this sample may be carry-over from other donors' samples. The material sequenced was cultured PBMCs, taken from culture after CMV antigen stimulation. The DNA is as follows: TGTGCCACCAGCGGAGAGGACAGTGGCGAAAAACTGTTTTTT. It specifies CATSGEDSGEKLFF. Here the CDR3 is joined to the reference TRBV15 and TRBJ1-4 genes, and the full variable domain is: DAMVIQNPRYQVTQFGKPVTLSCSQTLNHNVMYWYQQKSSQAPKLLFHYYDKDFNNEADTPDNFQSRRPNTSFCFLDIRSPGLGDTAMYLCATSGEDSGEKLFFGSGTQLSVL.